In this sample, the clone carrying this TCR beta chain turned up many times. The data derive from a study of T-cell memory formation after mild COVID-19. The V segment lost 4 bases and the J segment 5 bases; nucleotides outside the gene matches: 12. The V gene's germline CDR1 is SGHRS and CDR2 YFSETQ. CDR3 length equals 16 residues. In TCRdb, the 5' RACE reads were re-called with MiXCR into one record per CDR3 protein. The sample lists 470,000 or so distinct CDR3 sequences; 18% were seen once. The sequence came from an adult woman who had mild COVID-19 (a few samples of this study predate the infection). Cell type and time point are not known. The gene calls are TRBV5-1 and TRBJ2-1, with 7 bases aligning to TRBD2. Sequencing was done on a sample of PBMCs or a T cell subset sorted from them (not recorded which). The CDR3, as DNA: TGCGCCAGCAGCCCCGCAACTAGCGCGATTGACAATGAGCAGTTCTTC. It codes for CASSPATSAIDNEQFF.